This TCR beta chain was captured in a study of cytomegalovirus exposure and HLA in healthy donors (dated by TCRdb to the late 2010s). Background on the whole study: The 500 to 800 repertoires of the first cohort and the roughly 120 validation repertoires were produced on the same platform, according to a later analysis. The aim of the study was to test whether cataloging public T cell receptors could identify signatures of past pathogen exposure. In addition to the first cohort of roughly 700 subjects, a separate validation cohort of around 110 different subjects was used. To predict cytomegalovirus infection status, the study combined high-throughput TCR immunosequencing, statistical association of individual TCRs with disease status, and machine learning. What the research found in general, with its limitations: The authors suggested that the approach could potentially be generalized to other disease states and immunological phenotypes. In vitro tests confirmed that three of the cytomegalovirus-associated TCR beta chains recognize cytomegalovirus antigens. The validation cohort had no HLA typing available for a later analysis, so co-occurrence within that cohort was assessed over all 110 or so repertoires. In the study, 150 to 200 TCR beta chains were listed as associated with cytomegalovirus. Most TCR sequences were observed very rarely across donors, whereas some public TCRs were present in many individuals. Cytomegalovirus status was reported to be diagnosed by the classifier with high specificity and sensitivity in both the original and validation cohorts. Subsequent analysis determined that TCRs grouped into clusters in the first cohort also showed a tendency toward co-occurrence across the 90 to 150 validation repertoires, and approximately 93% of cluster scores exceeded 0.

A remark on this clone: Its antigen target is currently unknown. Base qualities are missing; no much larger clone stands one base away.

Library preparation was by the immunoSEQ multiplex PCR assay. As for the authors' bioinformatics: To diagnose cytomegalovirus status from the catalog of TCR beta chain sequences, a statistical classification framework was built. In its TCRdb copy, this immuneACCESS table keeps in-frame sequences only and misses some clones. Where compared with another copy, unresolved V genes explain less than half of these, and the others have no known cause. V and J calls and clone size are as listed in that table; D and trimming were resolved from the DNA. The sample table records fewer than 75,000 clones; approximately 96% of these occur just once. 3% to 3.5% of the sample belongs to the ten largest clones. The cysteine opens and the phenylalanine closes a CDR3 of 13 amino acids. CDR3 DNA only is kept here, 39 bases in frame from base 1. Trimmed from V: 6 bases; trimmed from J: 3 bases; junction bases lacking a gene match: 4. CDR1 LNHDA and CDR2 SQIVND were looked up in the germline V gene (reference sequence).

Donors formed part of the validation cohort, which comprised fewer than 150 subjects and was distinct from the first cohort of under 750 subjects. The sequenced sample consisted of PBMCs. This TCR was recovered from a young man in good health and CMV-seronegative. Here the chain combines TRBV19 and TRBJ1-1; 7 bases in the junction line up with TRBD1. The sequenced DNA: TGTGCCAGTAGAGGGGGCTTCGACACTGAAGCTTTCTTT. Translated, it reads CASRGGFDTEAFF.